This TCR beta chain was sequenced in a study of molecular identifiers for immune sequencing clone quantification. The table lists this clonotype with a few counts. There are 13 residues in the CDR3. V lost 0 bases, J lost 5 bases, and 7 bases lay in between. CDR1 and CDR2 from the germline V gene are KGHSH and LQKENI. TCRdb fed the PCR reads into MiXCR, producing one record per CDR3 protein. In the table there are about 630,000 distinct CDR3 sequences, 25% of which are singletons. This TCR was recovered from a human donor in good health. Some libraries in this study had Jurkat cell RNA spiked in. Sequenced material: naive CD8+ T cells from blood, with Jurkat cell RNA spiked in. Sample subset: FACS-sorted CD8+CD4-CCR7+CD45RA+ naive T cells. The genes are TRBV18 and TRBJ2-5; no clear D gene. The CDR3 is CASSPPVHETQYF. The CDR3 coding sequence is TGTGCCAGCTCACCACCGGTTCACGAGACCCAGTACTTC. Full variable domain (rest looked up from reference TRBV18 and TRBJ2-5): NAGVMQNPRHLVRRRGQEARLRCSPMKGHSHVYWYRQLPEEGLKFMVYLQKENIIDESGMPKERFSAEFPKEGPSILRIQQVVRGDSAAYFCASSPPVHETQYFGPGTRLLVL.